This TCR beta chain was obtained from a study of molecular identifiers for immune sequencing clone quantification. This CDR3 is 13 amino acids long. Germline CDR1 reads MNHNY; CDR2 reads SVGAGI (reference sequence). Each CDR3 protein is one row after TCRdb ran MiXCR on the PCR reads. The data show about 300,000 distinct CDR3 sequences, with 20% to 25% seen just once and under 0.95% held by the top ten. This clonotype has a handful of counts. This could be a read error, since a much larger clone is one nucleotide away. Sample: naive CD8+ T cells from blood, with Jurkat cell RNA spiked in. Subset here: FACS-sorted CD8+CD4-CCR7+CD45RA+ naive T cells. The V call is TRBV6-6, the J call TRBJ2-7, with D perhaps assigned TRBD1 or TRBD2 (5 bases each). The sequence was obtained from a human donor in good health. Some libraries in this study had Jurkat cell RNA spiked in. The CDR3 nucleotides are TGTGCCAGCAGTTACGGGGGTCTCTCCGAGCAGCACTTC. Its protein is CASSYGGLSEQHF.